The entry below gives a single T cell receptor (beta chain) sequence along with its context. Its antigen target is currently unknown. No base qualities exist here, and no much larger clone lies one base off it. The entry originates in a study of technical replicates of blood from several donors (TCRdb year 2017). Library method: the immunoSEQ multiplex PCR assay. Not all clones reach the TCRdb copy of this immuneACCESS table, which keeps in-frame sequences only. Checked studies attribute under half of the gap to unresolved V genes and leave the rest unexplained. For this sample there are roughly 100,000 clones; 95% to 97% appear just once. Approximately 0.35% of the sample is taken by the ten largest. The junction shows trimming of 5 bases on V and 2 bases on J, plus 16 bases between the germline ends. CDR1 and CDR2 (MNHEY, SVGAGI) derive from the germline V gene. Reading from cysteine to phenylalanine, the CDR3 counts 15 amino acids. Only the CDR3 DNA stays, 45 bases, in frame from base 1.

The sample was T cells isolated from PBMCs. The sequence is built from TRBV6-5 and TRBJ2-7; possibly the D gene is TRBD1, per 6 matching bases. The source of this sequence is a human donor in good health. The CDR3 is CASSPIWQGPYEQYF. The base sequence is TGTGCCAGCAGTCCCATTTGGCAGGGGCCCTACGAGCAGTACTTC.